These 28 T cell receptor beta chains share one sample of origin, sequenced in a study of blood T cells in healthy people across ages. Combining a sample-barcoded 5' primer with a J-beta primer mix, a second PCR ran for about 6 to 11 cycles. Each CDR3 protein is one row after TCRdb ran MiXCR on the 5' RACE reads. The profile shows about 1 million distinct CDR3 sequences, about 23% of them singletons. Separately, the same data were catalogued under a study of T cells of mothers and their children.

The sequencing sample was made of blood. Receptors were obtained from a girl aged 2-15 years in good health.

J is TRBJ1-4 and V is TRBV20-1; D gene unclear. The CDR3 is 12 amino acids. V was shortened by 7 bases and J by 6 bases, with 12 bases between the two germline ends. Germline V CDR1 and CDR2: DFQATT, SNEGSKA (reference sequence). Written as DNA, the CDR3 is TGCAGTGTGATCGTCCTGGATGAAAAACTGTTTTTT. Its translation is CSVIVLDEKLFF.

This clonotype occurred a few times. V usage is TRBV11-2 and J usage is TRBJ1-1; D is ambiguous. Germline CDR1 SGHAT, CDR2 FQNNGV. The length of the CDR3 is 14 residues. The V end was cut by 0 bases, the J end by 8 bases, with 13 bases between. The chain's CDR3 is CASSLEVSADEAFF. The CDR3 DNA reads TGTGCCAGCAGCTTAGAGGTTTCGGCAGACGAAGCTTTCTTT. Complete variable domain (other parts from reference TRBV11-2 and TRBJ1-1): EAGVAQSPRYKIIEKRQSVAFWCNPISGHATLYWYQQILGQGPKLLIQFQNNGVVDDSQLPKDRFSAERLKGVDSTLKIQPAKLEDSAVYLCASSLEVSADEAFFGQGTRLTVV.

This clonotype showed up just a few times. The gene calls are TRBV11-2 and TRBJ2-3; unclear D gene. Trimming took off 2 bases at V and 2 bases at J, with 8 bases between the two ends. The CDR3 has 14 amino acids. CDR1 is SGHAT and CDR2 is FQNNGV in the germline V gene. The CDR3 protein is CASSLSGVTDTQYF. The CDR3 DNA reads as TGTGCCAGCAGCTTATCAGGCGTCACAGATACGCAGTATTTT.

Comment on this clonotype: A junction boundary mismatches the germline segment, possibly from a read error. The rearrangement uses TRBV20-1 and TRBJ2-2; the D call may be TRBD1 or TRBD2 (5 bases each). CDR3 size: 16 residues. Germline loops: CDR1 DFQATT, CDR2 SNEGSKA (reference sequence). This chain's CDR3 is CSARDRVVGLTGELLF. The CDR3 bases are TGCAGTGCTAGAGATCGGGTGGTGGGGCTCACCGGGGAGCTGCTTTTT.

V is TRBV4-3 and J is TRBJ1-4; no reliable D call. Germline CDR1 LGHNA, CDR2 YSLEER. The length of the CDR3 is 14 residues. The V end was cut by 0 bases, the J end by 7 bases, with 9 bases between. In nucleotides, the CDR3 is TGCGCCAGCAGCCAAGATCTAGATAGTGAAAAACTGTTTTTT. Amino acid sequence: CASSQDLDSEKLFF.

The chain uses TRBV11-2 and TRBJ2-1; TRBD1 agrees at 8 bases. The CDR3 runs 18 residues. The V gene's germline CDR1 is SGHAT and CDR2 FQNNGV. V lost 0 bases to trimming and J lost 8 bases; unmatched junction nucleotides: 15. The CDR3 bases are TGTGCCAGCAGCTTAGAACATTCAGGGGGCTTCGTCAGCGATGAGCAGTTCTTC. Translation gives CASSLEHSGGFVSDEQFF.

The chain has TRBV19 and TRBJ2-1; 14 positions match TRBD2. V shed 3 bases, J shed 15 bases, and the junction held 10 bases outside the gene matches. This CDR3 has 15 residues. Germline CDR1 reads LNHDA; CDR2 reads SQIVND (reference sequence). The CDR3 region is CASSMEKRLAGGVFF. The CDR3 DNA reads TGTGCCAGTAGTATGGAAAAACGACTAGCGGGAGGGGTGTTCTTC.

The gene calls are TRBV5-1 and TRBJ1-4, with D hard to call. Trimming took off 0 bases at V and 3 bases at J, with 6 bases between the two ends. Looked up from germline, CDR1 is SGHRS and CDR2 is YFSETQ. The CDR3 length is 14 residues. The CDR3 region is CASSLENPNEKLFF. The CDR3 DNA reads TGCGCCAGCAGCTTGGAGAATCCTAATGAAAAACTGTTTTTT.

The chain carries TRBV5-1 and TRBJ2-1; the match to TRBD2 covers 9 bases. The junction had 10 bases not matched to a gene; V was cut back by 1 base and J by 5 bases. This CDR3 is built from 17 residues. The germline CDR1 and CDR2 sequences are SGHRS and YFSETQ. CDR3 loop: CASSLFPSTSGHNEQFF. The CDR3 DNA reads as TGCGCCAGCAGCTTGTTTCCGTCGACTAGCGGCCACAATGAGCAGTTCTTC.

This clonotype came up a few times. The J gene is TRBJ2-7, the V gene TRBV7-8; TRBD1 agrees at 7 bases. Looked up from germline, CDR1 is SGHVS and CDR2 is FQNEAQ. The CDR3 is 14 amino acids. Unmatched junction bases numbered 8, after V lost 6 bases and J lost 3 bases. The CDR3 region has the DNA TGTGCCAGCAGACCTAGACAGGGCCGCTACGAGCAGTACTTC. This gives the protein CASRPRQGRYEQYF.

This clonotype was picked up a small number of times. This sequence joins TRBV6-5 and TRBJ1-5; 7 bases map to TRBD1. In germline, CDR1 is MNHEY, CDR2 SVGAGI. The CDR3 covers 15 residues. V lost 6 bases to trimming and J lost 9 bases; unmatched junction nucleotides: 14. The CDR3 here is CASSPGGGPQAPQHF. The DNA of the CDR3 is TGTGCCAGCAGCCCGGGAGGGGGCCCCCAGGCGCCCCAGCATTTT.

CDR3 sequence: CASSLYGSYNEQFF. The CDR3 nucleotides read TGCGCCAGCAGCTTGTATGGATCCTACAATGAGCAGTTCTTC. V usage is TRBV5-1 and J usage is TRBJ2-1; no definite D call. Per germline, CDR1 SGHRS and CDR2 YFSETQ. This CDR3 contains 14 residues. The V end lost 1 base, the J end lost 1 base, and 6 bases lay between the germline ends.

The V and J genes are TRBV7-6 and TRBJ1-3; the match to TRBD1 covers 10 bases. CDR1 SGHVS and CDR2 FNYEAQ come from the germline V gene. The V segment lost 5 bases and the J segment 9 bases; nucleotides outside the gene matches: 13. This CDR3 has 16 amino acids. The CDR3 bases are TGTGCCAGCAGCCCCTCCCGGGACAGGGGAGAGGGCACCATATATTTT. This gives the protein CASSPSRDRGEGTIYF.

A few counts support this clonotype. J is TRBJ2-3 and V is TRBV7-9, with D perhaps TRBD2 (5 bases). CDR3 length equals 15 residues. V lost 2 bases and J 6 bases, leaving 15 bases between the germline ends. Germline V lookup: CDR1 SEHNR, CDR2 FQNEAQ (reference sequence). The CDR3 DNA reads as TGTGCCAGCAGCTTAAAACTAGGGCCCTCGGATACGCAGTATTTT. This translates into CASSLKLGPSDTQYF.

The V call is TRBV6-6, the J call TRBJ1-4; 7 bases are shared with TRBD1. Germline CDR1 is MNHNY and CDR2 is SVGAGI (reference sequence). The CDR3 covers 15 residues. Trimming took 4 bases from V and 0 from J; bases not matched to a gene: 2. The CDR3 is CASSSGQATNEKLFF. The CDR3 nucleotides are TGTGCCAGCAGTTCCGGACAGGCAACTAATGAAAAACTGTTTTTT.

This clonotype was recorded a few times. One junction end disagrees with the germline gene, perhaps due to a read error. The chain links TRBV7-3 to TRBJ2-5, with 7 nucleotides matching TRBD1. The end of the DNA aligns better with TRBJ2-1, so the J call may be wrong. The CDR3 has 15 residues. Germline V gene sequence: CDR1 SGHTA, CDR2 FQGTGA. CDR3 nucleotides: TGTGCCAGCAGCCCGGTGGGACAGTCCTTCAATGAGCAGTTCTTC. Amino acid sequence: CASSPVGQSFNEQFF.

The chain employs TRBV27 and TRBJ1-1; D ambiguous. Germline values: CDR1 MNHEY, CDR2 SMNVEV (reference sequence). V was cut by 0 bases and J by 3 bases, with 11 bases left in between. The CDR3 consists of 15 residues. CDR3 sequence: CASSLSNSPHTEAFF. The CDR3 region has the DNA TGTGCCAGCAGTTTATCGAACAGCCCGCACACTGAAGCTTTCTTT.

The chain is built from TRBV28 and TRBJ2-7; D is tentatively TRBD1 or TRBD2 (5 bases each). The CDR3 is 16 amino acids. Trimming took off 5 bases at V and 2 bases at J, with 19 bases between the two ends. Germline CDR1 reads MDHEN; CDR2 reads SYDVKM. This CDR3 reads CASSLPRGSFPYEQYF. The CDR3 region has the DNA TGTGCCAGCAGTCTCCCCCGGGGCTCATTTCCCTACGAGCAGTACTTC.

This chain joins TRBV9 and TRBJ2-1; D tentatively reads TRBD1 or TRBD2 (5 bases each). Germline values: CDR1 SGDLS, CDR2 YYNGEE. This CDR3 has 16 amino acids. The V end lost 6 bases, the J end lost 5 bases, and 21 bases lay between the germline ends. The CDR3 DNA reads as TGTGCCAGCAACGCAACCGGGGCTCAGATTAACAATGAGCAGTTCTTC. Translation gives CASNATGAQINNEQFF.

About this clonotype: One end of the junction varies from germline; a read error may be responsible. V gene TRBV7-3 combines with J gene TRBJ2-2; perhaps TRBD2 as D (7 bases). CDR3 length: 16 amino acids. Germline CDR1 reads SGHTA; CDR2 reads FQGTGA. In DNA, the CDR3 is TGTGCCTGCAGCTTAACGGGGGGCGCGAACACCGGGGAGCTGTTTTTT. It codes for CACSLTGGANTGELFF.

For the CDR3, the DNA is TGCGCCAGCAGCCAAGATGGGACAGGGAGCTACGAGCAGTACTTC. Translation gives CASSQDGTGSYEQYF. The chain recombines TRBV4-3 with TRBJ2-7; 9 positions agree with TRBD1. Per the germline V gene, CDR1 is LGHNA and CDR2 is YSLEER. This CDR3 is built from 15 residues. V lost 0 bases and J lost 3; bases outside the gene matches: 3.

This clonotype showed up just a few times. The chain employs TRBV12-3 or TRBV12-4 and TRBJ2-5; 9 bases are shared with TRBD2. Trimming cost V 3 bases and J 5 bases; bases outside gene matches: 7. This CDR3 contains 15 residues. The CDR3, as DNA: TGTGCCAGCAGTTTCCGCGGGGGGGCAAAGGAGACCCAGTACTTC. Protein sequence: CASSFRGGAKETQYF.

The rearrangement uses TRBV29-1 and TRBJ2-1; 9 nucleotides agree with TRBD1. The CDR3 sequence is 15 residues long. Losses at the gene ends were 3 bases for V and 1 base for J; bases not matched to a gene: 4. Germline CDR1 SQVTM, CDR2 ANQGSEA. Here the CDR3 DNA reads TGCAGCGTTGAGCAGACAGGGGGTTCCTACAATGAGCAGTTCTTC. This encodes CSVEQTGGSYNEQFF.

The chain joins TRBV5-1 to TRBJ2-7; possibly TRBD1 for D (7 bases). Trimming cost V 0 bases and J 2 bases, with 15 bases left between them. CDR3 length: 16 residues. Germline CDR1 SGHRS, CDR2 YFSETQ. The CDR3 reads CASSLARQGGAYEQYF. Written as DNA, the CDR3 is TGCGCCAGCAGCTTGGCCAGACAGGGAGGCGCCTACGAGCAGTACTTC.

V and J are TRBV4-1 and TRBJ2-5, with a possible D match to TRBD2 (6 bases). This CDR3 region has 15 residues. The ends were cut back, 4 bases at V and 5 bases at J, with 17 bases in the middle. Germline V gene data show CDR1 as MGHRA and CDR2 as YSYEKL. The DNA of the CDR3 is TGCGCCAGCAGCCCATTAAGGGGAGGAAGTGAGACCCAGTACTTC. Its protein product is CASSPLRGGSETQYF.

This clonotype has only a few counts. The chain carries TRBV11-2 and TRBJ2-1, with a tentative D call TRBD2 (6 bases). In germline, CDR1 is SGHAT, CDR2 FQNNGV. The CDR3 sequence is 15 residues long. V shed 0 bases and J shed 4 bases, with 10 bases lying between them. The CDR3 loop is CASSLDFAGYNEQFF. Written as DNA, the CDR3 is TGTGCCAGCAGCTTAGACTTTGCGGGGTACAATGAGCAGTTCTTC.

This clonotype occurred many times. The rearrangement joins TRBV7-9 to TRBJ2-7; no reliable D call. The V end was cut by 5 bases, the J end by 0 bases, with 8 bases between. This CDR3 has 13 residues. CDR1 is SEHNR, CDR2 FQNEAQ, per germline (reference sequence). The CDR3 reads CASSPTASYEQYF. The CDR3 region has the DNA TGTGCCAGCAGCCCCACCGCCTCCTACGAGCAGTACTTC. The full variable domain, rest sourced from reference TRBV7-9 and TRBJ2-7, is DTGVSQNPRHKITKRGQNVTFRCDPISEHNRLYWYRQTLGQGPEFLTYFQNEAQLEKSRLLSDRFSAERPKGSFSTLEIQRTEQGDSAMYLCASSPTASYEQYFGPGTRLTVT.

This clonotype was detected only a few times. V gene TRBV20-1 combines with J gene TRBJ2-6, with 9 bases aligning to TRBD2. Trimming cost V 5 bases and J 4 bases; bases outside gene matches: 12. Per the germline V gene, CDR1 is DFQATT and CDR2 is SNEGSKA (reference sequence). The CDR3 spans 17 residues. The CDR3 is CSAGIAGALIGANVLTF. The CDR3 DNA sequence: TGCAGTGCTGGGATAGCGGGGGCACTTATCGGGGCCAACGTCCTGACTTTC.